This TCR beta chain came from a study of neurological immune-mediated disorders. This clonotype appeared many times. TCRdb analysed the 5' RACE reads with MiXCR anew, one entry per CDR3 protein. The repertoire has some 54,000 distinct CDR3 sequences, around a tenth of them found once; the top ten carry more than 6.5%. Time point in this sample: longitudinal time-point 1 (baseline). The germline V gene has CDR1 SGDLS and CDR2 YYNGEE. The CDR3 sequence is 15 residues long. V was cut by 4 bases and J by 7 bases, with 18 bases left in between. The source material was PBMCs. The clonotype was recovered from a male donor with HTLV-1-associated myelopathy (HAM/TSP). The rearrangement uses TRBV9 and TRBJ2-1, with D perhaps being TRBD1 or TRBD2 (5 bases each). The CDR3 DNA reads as TGTGCCAGCAGCATCGCCGGGACCTTAGTTAATGAGCAGTTCTTC. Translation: CASSIAGTLVNEQFF.